This TCR beta chain was found in a study of cytomegalovirus exposure and HLA in healthy donors. Libraries were prepared by immunoSEQ multiplex PCR; TCRdb keeps only in-frame clonotypes and omits some of them. Of roughly 110,000 clones listed, around 89% are singletons. The CDR3 loop spans 15 amino acids. Trimming removed 1 base at V and 1 base at J, with 10 bases between. Germline V lookup: CDR1 LNHDA, CDR2 SQIVND (reference sequence). What was sequenced was PBMCs. This receptor was taken from a young woman in good health and CMV-seropositive. V gene TRBV19 combines with J gene TRBJ1-2; tentatively, D is TRBD1 (6 bases). DNA for the CDR3: TGTGCCAGTAGTATAGGGGCAGGGGATAACTATGGCTACACCTTC. The encoded protein is CASSIGAGDNYGYTF. Filled out from reference TRBV19 and TRBJ1-2, the complete variable domain reads DGGITQSPKYLFRKEGQNVTLSCEQNLNHDAMYWYRQDPGQGLRLIYYSQIVNDFQKGDIAEGYSVSREKKESFPLTVTSAQKNPTAFYLCASSIGAGDNYGYTFGSGTRLTVV.